The rows below give T cell receptor beta chains drawn from one sample of a study of T cell changes during pregnancy in multiple sclerosis. Repertoires were generated with immunoSEQ multiplex PCR, while TCRdb's copy carries only in-frame clones and drops some. The sample holds 30,000 to 45,000 clones, around 91% seen once. Source: CD4+ T cells from peripheral blood mononuclear cells, taken in the second trimester of pregnancy. The source is a female donor in good health, enrolled as a control in a pregnancy study. CDR3s include the opening cysteine and the closing phenylalanine or tryptophan. A D gene is named only where the DNA matches it firmly. Size tells how often a clone was seen (once, few, many) or the class of an expanded clone, and some rows leave it out.

J gene,clone size,D gene,V gene,CDR3 DNA,CDR3 protein
TRBJ1-1,NA,NA,TRBV2,TGTGCCAGCAGTGAGTTCCGGGGGGGAACCGCTGAAGCTTTCTTT,CASSEFRGGTAEAFF
TRBJ1-1,NA,TRBD1,TRBV29-1,TGCAGCGCCACCCGACAGGGCACTGAAGCTTTCTTT,CSATRQGTEAFF
TRBJ2-1,NA,NA,TRBV5-4,TGTGCCAGCAGCTTGGACAGCAATGAGCAGTTCTTC,CASSLDSNEQFF
TRBJ2-1,NA,TRBD2,TRBV15,TGTGCCACCAGCAGGAGGAGGGGCACTAGCGGGAGGCTTAGGGACAATGAGCAGTTCTTC,CATSRRRGTSGRLRDNEQFF
TRBJ1-3,NA,NA,TRBV14,TGTGCCAGCAGCCAGCGTCCTAGCTCTGGAAACACCATATATTTT,CASSQRPSSGNTIYF
TRBJ1-1,NA,TRBD1,TRBV18,TGTGCCAGCTCACCCTCAAAACAGGGGGCGAGTGAAGCTTTCTTT,CASSPSKQGASEAFF
TRBJ2-3,NA,NA,TRBV2,TGTGCCAGCAGTGTTGCCTGGCTCACAGATACGCAGTATTTT,CASSVAWLTDTQYF
TRBJ2-2,once,NA,TRBV4-1,TGCGCCAGCAGCCAAGATCCGGGCGGGGAGCTGTTTTTT,CASSQDPGGELFF
TRBJ1-4,NA,NA,TRBV6-5,TGTGCCAGCAGTTCCTTAAGCGGGGTAACTAATGAAAAACTGTTTTTT,CASSSLSGVTNEKLFF
TRBJ2-3,NA,TRBD1,TRBV11-3,TGTGCCAGCAGCTCGTCCGGGGACAGCTACACAGATACGCAGTATTTT,CASSSSGDSYTDTQYF
TRBJ2-3,NA,TRBD2,TRBV9,TGTGCCAGCAGCGTCGCGGGGGGTTACACAGATACGCAGTATTTT,CASSVAGGYTDTQYF
TRBJ2-3,few,NA,TRBV5-1,TGCGCCAGCAGCTTGGGCGGGTACACAGATACGCAGTATTTT,CASSLGGYTDTQYF
TRBJ2-5,NA,NA,TRBV2,TGTGCCAGCAGTGTGGCGGGAACGGAGACCCAGTACTTC,CASSVAGTETQYF
TRBJ2-7,NA,TRBD1,TRBV28,TGTGCCAGCAGTGCGACAGGGGAGGAGCAGTACTTC,CASSATGEEQYF
TRBJ1-1,NA,NA,TRBV19,TGTGCCAGTACAGGGCGGAACCTAAATGAAGCTTTCTTT,CASTGRNLNEAFF
TRBJ2-2,NA,TRBD2,TRBV27,TGTGCCAGCAGTCCGTCACCTCTCAGACTAGCGGGGACCGGGGAGCTGTTTTTT,CASSPSPLRLAGTGELFF
TRBJ2-3,NA,NA,TRBV18,TGTGCCAGCTCACCCCGCGAGACTACTTCTAGCACAGATACGCAGTATTTT,CASSPRETTSSTDTQYF
TRBJ1-1,NA,TRBD1,TRBV7-8,TGTGCCAGCAGCCGGGGACAGGGGAGACCCAACACTGAAGCTTTCTTT,CASSRGQGRPNTEAFF
TRBJ1-1,few,NA,TRBV7-5,TGTGCCAGAAGCTTTAATGGCATGAACACTGAAGCTTTCTTT,CARSFNGMNTEAFF
TRBJ1-3,NA,NA,TRBV4-1,TGCGCCAGCAGCCAAGATCTGAGAGGGCACTCTGGAAACACCATATATTTT,CASSQDLRGHSGNTIYF
TRBJ2-7,NA,TRBD2,TRBV28,TGTGCCATCCGTAGCGGGAGCTCCTACGAGCAGTACTTC,CAIRSGSSYEQYF
TRBJ2-5,NA,TRBD2,TRBV10-3,TGTGCCATCAGTGAGTCTGGGGGGGGACAAGAGACCCAGTACTTC,CAISESGGGQETQYF
TRBJ1-3,NA,NA,TRBV19,TGTGCCAGTAGAAAAATGACGGAGAGCTCTGGAAACACCATATATTTT,CASRKMTESSGNTIYF
TRBJ1-5,NA,NA,TRBV5-6,TGTGCCAGCAGCCCAAAAGCGGACAGATACAATCAGCCCCAGCATTTT,CASSPKADRYNQPQHF
TRBJ1-1,once,NA,TRBV9,TGTGCCAGCAGCCCACAGATGGGGAACACTGAAGCTTTCTTT,CASSPQMGNTEAFF
TRBJ2-1,NA,NA,TRBV9,TGTGCCAGCAGCGTAGAGTACCAGTATGGTGAGCAGTTCTTC,CASSVEYQYGEQFF
TRBJ2-3,NA,NA,TRBV18,TGTGCCAGCTCACCTAGTCGGGGCACAGATACGCAGTATTTT,CASSPSRGTDTQYF
TRBJ2-1,once,NA,TRBV6-4,TGTGCCAGCAGTGACGATGGGCGGGGGCGAACTCAGTTCTTC,CASSDDGRGRTQFF
TRBJ2-5,NA,TRBD1,TRBV5-1,TGCGCCAGCAGCCAAAGGACAGGGCGGGAGACCCAGTACTTC,CASSQRTGRETQYF
TRBJ1-5,NA,TRBD1,TRBV6-1,TGTGCCAGCAGTGGGGGGACAGGGGCCTATCAGCCCCAGCATTTT,CASSGGTGAYQPQHF
TRBJ1-1,NA,TRBD1,TRBV28,TGTGCCAGCAGTTTATTCGTCCCGTGGACAGGGGACACTGAAGCTTTCTTT,CASSLFVPWTGDTEAFF
TRBJ1-1,NA,TRBD1,TRBV6-6,TGTGCCAGCAGTTCCAGACAGGGGGGGGCTGAAGCTTTCTTT,CASSSRQGGAEAFF
TRBJ1-1,NA,NA,TRBV18,TGTGCCAGCTCACCACAAGAAAAGCGTAACACTGAAGCTTTCTTT,CASSPQEKRNTEAFF
TRBJ1-6,once,NA,TRBV9,TGTGCCAGCAGCTTAACGAGTGGGCCGACCAATTCACCCCTCCACTTT,CASSLTSGPTNSPLHF
TRBJ2-1,NA,TRBD1,TRBV11-1,TGTGCCAGCAGCAAACACAGGGGGCCAGGGGTCAATGAGCAGTTCTTC,CASSKHRGPGVNEQFF
TRBJ1-1,NA,NA,TRBV11-1,TGTGCCAGCAGAGGAGGAAGTAACACTGAAGCTTTCTTT,CASRGGSNTEAFF
TRBJ1-1,NA,TRBD1,TRBV9,TGTGCCAGCAGCACTCGGACAGGGGCATTGAACACTGAAGCTTTCTTT,CASSTRTGALNTEAFF
TRBJ2-7,NA,NA,TRBV9,TGTGCCAGCAGCGTAGCTGGTACAGAGAGACCTTACTACGAGCAGTACTTC,CASSVAGTERPYYEQYF
TRBJ1-4,NA,TRBD1,TRBV7-9,TGTGCCAGCAGCCCGCCCCCAGGACAGGGGTATGAAAAACTGTTTTTT,CASSPPPGQGYEKLFF
TRBJ1-2,NA,NA,TRBV5-4,TGTGCCAGCAGCTTGGGAGGACAGAACGGCTACACCTTC,CASSLGGQNGYTF
TRBJ1-1,NA,NA,TRBV7-9,TGTGCCAGCAGCTTCGGGGGACCACGCATGAACACTGAAGCTTTCTTT,CASSFGGPRMNTEAFF
TRBJ2-7,NA,NA,TRBV5-1,TGCGCCAGCAGCTTGGGGGGGCAGGGCACGTACGAGCAGTACTTC,CASSLGGQGTYEQYF
TRBJ1-6,NA,TRBD1,TRBV5-6,TGTGCCAGCAGCCTAGGGGGCGGCTCCTATAATTCACCCCTCCACTTT,CASSLGGGSYNSPLHF
TRBJ1-1,NA,NA,TRBV15,TGTGCCACCAGTCCGGACAGCCGGGGTACTGAAGCTTTCTTT,CATSPDSRGTEAFF
TRBJ2-7,NA,TRBD1,TRBV5-6,TGTGCCAGCAGCGCGACAGGGGGCAACTACGAGCAGTACTTC,CASSATGGNYEQYF
TRBJ2-5,NA,TRBD2,TRBV28,TGTGCCAGCAGAATGCAGGGAGCGGGAGAAGAGACCCAGTACTTC,CASRMQGAGEETQYF
TRBJ1-3,NA,TRBD1,TRBV6-5,TGTGCCAGCAGTCGTGACAGGGCTGGAAACACCATATATTTT,CASSRDRAGNTIYF
TRBJ2-5,NA,TRBD2,TRBV7-8,TGTGCCAGCAGCCTAGCTAATGGGAGGGCAAAGACCCAGTACTTC,CASSLANGRAKTQYF
TRBJ1-3,NA,NA,TRBV5-6,TGTGCCAGCAGCTTGACAGGGTGGGACACCATATATTTT,CASSLTGWDTIYF
TRBJ1-1,NA,TRBD1,TRBV6-5,TGTGCCAGCAGTTACTCGACGACAGGGAGCACTGAAGCTTTCTTT,CASSYSTTGSTEAFF
TRBJ1-1,NA,TRBD1,TRBV6-5,TGTGCCAGCAGTACGGGACAGGGGAACACTGAAGCTTTCTTT,CASSTGQGNTEAFF
TRBJ2-1,NA,TRBD2,TRBV28,TGTGCCAGCAGCCCAATTGTTAGCGGGAGGGCCGGTGAGCAGTTCTTC,CASSPIVSGRAGEQFF
TRBJ2-3,once,NA,TRBV6-1,TGTGCCAGCAGTGAGTACTCGCGGTCGCAGTATTTT,CASSEYSRSQYF
TRBJ1-1,once,NA,TRBV29-1,TGCAGCGTGGCGGGCCGAGCCAAAGAAGCTTTCTTT,CSVAGRAKEAFF
TRBJ1-5,NA,TRBD1,TRBV19,TGTGCCAGTAGTATTACCGACAGGGCAAGCAATCAGCCCCAGCATTTT,CASSITDRASNQPQHF